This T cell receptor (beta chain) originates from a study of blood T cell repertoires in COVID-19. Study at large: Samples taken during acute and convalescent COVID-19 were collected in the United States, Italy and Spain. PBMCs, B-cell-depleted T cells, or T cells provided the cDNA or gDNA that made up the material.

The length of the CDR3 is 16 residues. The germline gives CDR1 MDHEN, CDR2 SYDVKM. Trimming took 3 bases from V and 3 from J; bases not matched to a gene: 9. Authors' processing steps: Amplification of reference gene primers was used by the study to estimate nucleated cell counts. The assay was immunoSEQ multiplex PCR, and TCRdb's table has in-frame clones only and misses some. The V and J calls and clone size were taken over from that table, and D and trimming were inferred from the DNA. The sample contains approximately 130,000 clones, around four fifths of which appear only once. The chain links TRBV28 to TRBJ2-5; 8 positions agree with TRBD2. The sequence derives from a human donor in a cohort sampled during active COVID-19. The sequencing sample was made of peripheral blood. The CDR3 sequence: CASSFVEAGVKETQYF. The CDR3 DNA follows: TGTGCCAGCAGTTTCGTCGAAGCGGGGGTAAAAGAGACCCAGTACTTC. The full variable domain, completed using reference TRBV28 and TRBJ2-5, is DVKVTQSSRYLVKRTGEKVFLECVQDMDHENMFWYRQDPGLGLRLIYFSYDVKMKEKGDIPEGYSVSREKKERFSLILESASTNQTSMYLCASSFVEAGVKETQYFGPGTRLLVL.